A single sample is the source of the 8 T cell receptor beta chains below, sequenced in a study of blood T cell repertoires in COVID-19. Some clones are missing from TCRdb's copy, which holds only in-frame ones; the method was immunoSEQ multiplex PCR. The top ten clones hold around 20% of a sample with approximately 89,000 clones, about 80% of them seen once. Sequences were obtained from peripheral blood. Source of these receptors: a human donor in a cohort sampled during active COVID-19.

This clone turned up a few times. J is TRBJ1-2 and V is TRBV5-1; 7 bases map to TRBD1. V lost 5 bases and J lost 3; bases outside the gene matches: 4. Germline V gene data show CDR1 as SGHRS and CDR2 as YFSETQ. This CDR3 is built from 13 residues. The CDR3 nucleotides are TGCGCCAGCAGTTCCGACAGGGACTATGGCTACACCTTC. It specifies CASSSDRDYGYTF.

The J gene is TRBJ1-6, the V gene TRBV14; 10 positions agree with TRBD1. The germline CDR1 and CDR2 sequences are SGHDN and FVKESK. V lost 2 bases to trimming and J lost 8 bases; unmatched junction nucleotides: 3. The CDR3 sequence is 15 residues long. CDR3: CASSQLGQGYSPLHF. Here the CDR3 DNA reads TGTGCCAGCAGCCAACTGGGACAGGGGTATTCACCCCTCCACTTT.

This chain links TRBV28 with TRBJ2-7; 8 bases align to TRBD2. The trim removed 9 bases at V and 7 bases at J, leaving 17 bases unmatched. The CDR3 is 15 amino acids. Looked up from germline, CDR1 is MDHEN and CDR2 is SYDVKM. The CDR3 loop reads CASHRAGVTAEEQYF. The CDR3 coding sequence is TGTGCCAGTCACCGAGCGGGAGTAACCGCGGAGGAGCAGTACTTC.

V usage is TRBV5-4 and J usage is TRBJ1-1; tentative D call: TRBD1 (5 bases). The V gene lost 3 bases and the J gene lost 3 bases, with 12 bases spanning the gap. Germline values: CDR1 SGHNT, CDR2 YYREEE (reference sequence). This CDR3 has 14 residues. As DNA, the CDR3 is TGTGCCAGCAGCTCGGCAGACAGAGACACTGAAGCTTTCTTT. Encoded protein: CASSSADRDTEAFF.

A remark on this clone: Distinct nucleotide sequences in the sample also encode this CDR3. J is TRBJ2-2 and V is TRBV30; D is ambiguous. The germline V gene encodes CDR1 GTSNPN and CDR2 SVGIG (reference sequence). V lost 4 bases and J lost 0, with 12 bases in between. CDR3 length equals 15 residues. The CDR3 sequence is CAWKLAGANTGELFF. CDR3 DNA sequence: TGTGCCTGGAAGTTGGCTGGAGCGAACACCGGGGAGCTGTTTTTT.

The J gene is TRBJ1-1, the V gene TRBV27; 7 nucleotides agree with TRBD1. This CDR3 contains 14 residues. With V trimmed by 4 bases and J by 0 bases, 2 bases remained unmatched. Looked up from germline, CDR1 is MNHEY and CDR2 is SMNVEV (reference sequence). The CDR3 DNA follows: TGTGCCAGCAGTTCAGACAGGGTGAACACTGAAGCTTTCTTT. Its translation is CASSSDRVNTEAFF.

The CDR3 bases are TGTGCCAGCAGCCTCAGGGGCCCAAGTAATGAGCAGTTCTTC. Residues: CASSLRGPSNEQFF. The chain combines TRBV5-8 with TRBJ2-1, with D possibly being TRBD1 (6 bases). This CDR3 comprises 14 residues. Germline loops: CDR1 SGHTS, CDR2 YDEGEE. V shed 4 bases and J shed 7 bases, with 15 bases lying between them.

The J gene is TRBJ2-7, the V gene TRBV14; D call uncertain. The CDR3 totals 13 residues. V dropped 5 bases and J dropped 3 bases, with 11 bases sitting between them. The germline V gene has CDR1 SGHDN and CDR2 FVKESK. The CDR3 here is CASSKLEIYEQYF. The CDR3, as DNA: TGTGCCAGCAGCAAACTCGAAATCTACGAGCAGTACTTC.